This T cell receptor beta chain was recorded in a study of cytomegalovirus exposure and HLA in healthy donors. Findings and caveats of the study: One variant, a missense change in DCLRE1C, was linked in a later analysis to TCR beta V- and J-gene trimming. The study listed 150 to 200 cytomegalovirus-associated TCR beta chains.

This clone was picked up a small number of times. Its antigen is not identified. The ends were cut back, 4 bases at V and 2 bases at J, with 11 bases in the middle. Germline V gives CDR1 MDHEN, CDR2 SYDVKM. CDR3 length: 14 amino acids. The primer mix had 60 Vbeta and 13 Jbeta primers. Sequencing was performed with immunoSEQ multiplex PCR; in TCRdb, only in-frame clones are kept and a portion is missing. Altogether about 160,000 clones are present, about 81% being singletons, with the ten largest covering approximately 1.6%. The sequence derives from a girl aged 5-17 years in good health and CMV-seropositive. The rearrangement links TRBV28 to TRBJ1-2, with D possibly being TRBD1 (6 bases). Sequenced input: PBMCs. The chain's CDR3 is CASSSPDRNYGYTF. In DNA form, the CDR3 reads TGTGCCAGCAGTTCTCCGGACAGAAACTATGGCTACACCTTC.